The entry that follows covers one TCR beta chain sequence. Antigen specificity is unknown. This entry comes from a study of cytomegalovirus exposure and HLA in healthy donors. The study, taken as a whole, reports: CMV serostatus was the only recorded immune exposure for donors.

The donors were healthy bone marrow donors. PCR was performed using 60 Vbeta and 13 Jbeta primers. This table comes from immunoSEQ multiplex PCR, and its TCRdb copy is limited to in-frame clones, with some not included. The sample consists of some 170,000 clones, about 83% of them appearing once. V trimming: 2 bases; J trimming: 4 bases; junction bases outside the gene matches: 4. The CDR3 length is 14 residues. Germline CDR1 SQVTM, CDR2 ANQGSEA. This TCR derives from a female donor in good health and CMV-seronegative. The sample taken for sequencing was PBMCs. This rearrangement joins TRBV29-1 to TRBJ2-3, with 9 bases aligning to TRBD2. This chain's CDR3 is CSVERGRGADTQYF. CDR3 coding DNA: TGCAGCGTTGAACGCGGGAGGGGGGCAGATACGCAGTATTTT.